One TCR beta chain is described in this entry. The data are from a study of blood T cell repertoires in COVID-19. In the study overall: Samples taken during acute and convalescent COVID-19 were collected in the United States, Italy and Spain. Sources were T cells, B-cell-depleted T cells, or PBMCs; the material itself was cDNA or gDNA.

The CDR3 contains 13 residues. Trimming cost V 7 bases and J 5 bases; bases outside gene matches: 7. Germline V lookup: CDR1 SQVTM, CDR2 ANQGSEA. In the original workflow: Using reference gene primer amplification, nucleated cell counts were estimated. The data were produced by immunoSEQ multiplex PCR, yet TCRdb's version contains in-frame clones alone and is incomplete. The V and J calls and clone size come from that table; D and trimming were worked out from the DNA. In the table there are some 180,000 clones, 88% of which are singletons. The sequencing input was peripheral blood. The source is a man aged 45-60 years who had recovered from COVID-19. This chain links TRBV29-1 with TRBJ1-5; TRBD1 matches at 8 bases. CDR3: CSATTGVDQPQHF. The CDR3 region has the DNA TGCAGCGCCACGACAGGGGTGGATCAGCCCCAGCATTTT.